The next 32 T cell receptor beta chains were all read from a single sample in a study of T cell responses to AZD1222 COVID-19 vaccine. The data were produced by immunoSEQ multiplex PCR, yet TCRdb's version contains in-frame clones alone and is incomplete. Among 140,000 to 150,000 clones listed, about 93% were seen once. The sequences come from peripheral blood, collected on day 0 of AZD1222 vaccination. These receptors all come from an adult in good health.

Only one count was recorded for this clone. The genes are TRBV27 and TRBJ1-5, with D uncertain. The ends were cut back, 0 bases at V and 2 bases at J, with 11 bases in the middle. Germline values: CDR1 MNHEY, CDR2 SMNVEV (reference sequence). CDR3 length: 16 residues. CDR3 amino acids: CASSLSGVEGNQPQHF. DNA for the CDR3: TGTGCCAGCAGTTTATCCGGGGTGGAGGGCAATCAGCCCCAGCATTTT.

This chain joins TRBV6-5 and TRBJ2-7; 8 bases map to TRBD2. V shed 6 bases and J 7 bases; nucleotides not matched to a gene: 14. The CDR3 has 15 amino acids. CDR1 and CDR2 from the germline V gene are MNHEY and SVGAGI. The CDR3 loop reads CASRPSGRWGGEQYF. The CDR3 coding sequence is TGTGCCAGCAGACCCAGCGGGAGATGGGGTGGAGAGCAGTACTTC.

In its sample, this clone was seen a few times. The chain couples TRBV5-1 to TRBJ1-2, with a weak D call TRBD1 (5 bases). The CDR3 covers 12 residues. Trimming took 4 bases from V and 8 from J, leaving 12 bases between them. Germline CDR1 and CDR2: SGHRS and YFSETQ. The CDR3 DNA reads TGCGCCAGCAGCCCGGGAGGGGAGGGCTACACCTTC. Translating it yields CASSPGGEGYTF.

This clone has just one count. The chain's CDR3 is CASSLQADYGYTF. The CDR3, as DNA: TGTGCCAGCAGTCTACAGGCGGACTATGGCTACACCTTC. The gene calls are TRBV12-3 or TRBV12-4 and TRBJ1-2; a possible D gene is TRBD1 (5 bases). CDR3 length equals 13 residues. V lost 5 bases and J lost 3, with 10 bases in between.

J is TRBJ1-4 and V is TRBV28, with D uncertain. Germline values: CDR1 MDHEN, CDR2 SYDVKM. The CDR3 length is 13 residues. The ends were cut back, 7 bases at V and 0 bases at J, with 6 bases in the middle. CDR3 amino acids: CASKASTNEKLFF. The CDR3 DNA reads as TGTGCCAGCAAAGCCTCAACTAATGAAAAACTGTTTTTT.

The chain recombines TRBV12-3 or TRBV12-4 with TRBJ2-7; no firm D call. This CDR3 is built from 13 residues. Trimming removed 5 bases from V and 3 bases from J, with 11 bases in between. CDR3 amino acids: CASSRRTLYEQYF. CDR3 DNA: TGTGCCAGCAGTCGCCGGACCCTCTACGAGCAGTACTTC.

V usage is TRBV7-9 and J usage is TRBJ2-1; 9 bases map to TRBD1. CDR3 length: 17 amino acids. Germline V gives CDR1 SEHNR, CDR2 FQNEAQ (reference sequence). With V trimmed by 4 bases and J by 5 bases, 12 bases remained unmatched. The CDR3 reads CASSSPGQGLSHNEQFF. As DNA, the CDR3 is TGTGCCAGCAGCTCTCCGGGACAGGGTTTATCGCACAATGAGCAGTTCTTC.

In nucleotides, the CDR3 is TGTGCCAGCAGTCGGGACATCTACTACGAGCAGTACTTC. This translates into CASSRDIYYEQYF. The V gene is TRBV6-6, the J gene TRBJ2-7, with TRBD1 as a possible D gene (6 bases). Germline loops: CDR1 MNHNY, CDR2 SVGAGI (reference sequence). The CDR3 is made up of 13 amino acids. V dropped 5 bases and J dropped 3 bases, with 11 bases sitting between them.

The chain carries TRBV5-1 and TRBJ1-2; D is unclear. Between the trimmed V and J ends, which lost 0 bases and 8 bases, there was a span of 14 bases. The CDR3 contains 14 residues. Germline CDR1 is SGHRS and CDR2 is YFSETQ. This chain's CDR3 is CASSLGLQVGGYTF. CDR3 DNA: TGCGCCAGCAGCTTGGGACTCCAAGTGGGAGGCTACACCTTC.

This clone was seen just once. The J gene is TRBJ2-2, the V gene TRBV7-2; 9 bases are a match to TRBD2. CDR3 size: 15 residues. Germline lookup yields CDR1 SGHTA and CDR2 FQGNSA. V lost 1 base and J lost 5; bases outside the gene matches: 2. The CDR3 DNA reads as TGTGCCAGCAGCTTAGGCGGGGGGGAAACCGGGGAGCTGTTTTTT. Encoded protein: CASSLGGGETGELFF. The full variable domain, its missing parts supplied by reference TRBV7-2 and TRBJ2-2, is GAGVSQSPSNKVTEKGKDVELRCDPISGHTALYWYRQSLGQGLEFLIYFQGNSAPDKSGLPSDRFSAERTGGSVSTLTIQRTQQEDSAVYLCASSLGGGETGELFFGEGSRLTVL.

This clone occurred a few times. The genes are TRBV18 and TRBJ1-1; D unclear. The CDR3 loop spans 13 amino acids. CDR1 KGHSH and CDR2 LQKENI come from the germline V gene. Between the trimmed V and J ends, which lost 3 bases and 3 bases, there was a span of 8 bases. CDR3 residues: CASSPSQDTEAFF. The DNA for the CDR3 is TGTGCCAGCTCACCGAGTCAAGACACTGAAGCTTTCTTT.

The CDR3 nucleotides are TGTGCCAGCAGGCTTCACGTATCTAGCAATCAGCCCCAGCATTTT. The encoded protein is CASRLHVSSNQPQHF. V and J are TRBV6-5 and TRBJ1-5; no clear D gene. V gave up 6 bases and J gave up 0 bases, with 12 bases separating them. Germline CDR1 and CDR2: MNHEY and SVGAGI. This CDR3 region has 15 residues.

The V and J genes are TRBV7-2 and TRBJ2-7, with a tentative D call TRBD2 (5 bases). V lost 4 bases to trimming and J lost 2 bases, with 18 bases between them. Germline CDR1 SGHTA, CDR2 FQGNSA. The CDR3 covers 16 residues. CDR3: CASSSRASQYPYEQYF. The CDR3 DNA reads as TGTGCCAGCAGCTCGAGGGCAAGCCAATATCCCTACGAGCAGTACTTC.

This chain's CDR3 is CASRRTGAAGNTIYF. In nucleotides, the CDR3 is TGTGCCAGCAGACGCACAGGGGCAGCAGGAAACACCATATATTTT. The V call is TRBV6-5, the J call TRBJ1-3, with 7 bases that match TRBD1. Losses at the gene ends were 6 bases for V and 4 bases for J; bases not matched to a gene: 9. CDR3 length: 15 amino acids. Germline CDR1 is MNHEY and CDR2 is SVGAGI.

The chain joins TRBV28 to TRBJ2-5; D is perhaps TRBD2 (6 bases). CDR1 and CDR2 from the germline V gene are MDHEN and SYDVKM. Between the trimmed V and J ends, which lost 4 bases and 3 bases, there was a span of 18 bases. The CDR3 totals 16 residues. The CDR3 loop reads CASSWAAGGPKETQYF. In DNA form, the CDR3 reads TGTGCCAGCAGTTGGGCAGCGGGTGGGCCCAAAGAGACCCAGTACTTC. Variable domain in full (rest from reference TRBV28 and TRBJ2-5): DVKVTQSSRYLVKRTGEKVFLECVQDMDHENMFWYRQDPGLGLRLIYFSYDVKMKEKGDIPEGYSVSREKKERFSLILESASTNQTSMYLCASSWAAGGPKETQYFGPGTRLLVL.

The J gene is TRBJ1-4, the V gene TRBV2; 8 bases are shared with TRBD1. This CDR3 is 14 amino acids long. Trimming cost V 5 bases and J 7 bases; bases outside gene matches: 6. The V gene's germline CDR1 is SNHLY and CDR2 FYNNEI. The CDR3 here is CASSQQGDGEKLFF. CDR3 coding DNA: TGTGCCAGCAGTCAACAGGGGGACGGTGAAAAACTGTTTTTT.

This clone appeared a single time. This chain's CDR3 is CASRGLMGQVTNYGYTF. In DNA form, the CDR3 reads TGTGCCAGCAGGGGGTTAATGGGACAGGTGACCAACTATGGCTACACCTTC. This chain links TRBV28 with TRBJ1-2; 8 bases line up with TRBD1. This CDR3 spans 17 amino acids. From germline, CDR1 is MDHEN and CDR2 SYDVKM. V was clipped by 6 bases and J by 2 bases; unmatched bases: 14.

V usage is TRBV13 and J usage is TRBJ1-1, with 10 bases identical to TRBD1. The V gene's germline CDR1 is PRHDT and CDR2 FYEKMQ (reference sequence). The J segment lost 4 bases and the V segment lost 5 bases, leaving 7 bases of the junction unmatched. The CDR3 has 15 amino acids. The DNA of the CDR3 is TGTGCCAGCAGCCCACGACAGGGGGCGCGCACTGAAGCTTTCTTT. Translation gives CASSPRQGARTEAFF.

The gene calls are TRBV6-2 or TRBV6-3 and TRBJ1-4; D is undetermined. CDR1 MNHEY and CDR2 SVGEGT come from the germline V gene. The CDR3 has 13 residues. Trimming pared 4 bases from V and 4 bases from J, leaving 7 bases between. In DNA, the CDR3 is TGTGCCAGCAGTTTTTCAGATAATGAAAAACTGTTTTTT. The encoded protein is CASSFSDNEKLFF.

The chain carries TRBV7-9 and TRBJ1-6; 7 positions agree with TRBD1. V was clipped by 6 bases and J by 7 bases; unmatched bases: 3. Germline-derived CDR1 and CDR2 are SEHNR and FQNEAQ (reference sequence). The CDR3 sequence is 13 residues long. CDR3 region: CASSQQGNSPLHF. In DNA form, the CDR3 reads TGTGCCAGCAGTCAACAGGGGAATTCACCCCTCCACTTT.

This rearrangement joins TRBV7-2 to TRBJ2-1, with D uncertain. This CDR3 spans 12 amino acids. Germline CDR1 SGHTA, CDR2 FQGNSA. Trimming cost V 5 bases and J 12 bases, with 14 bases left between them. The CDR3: CASSQPTGRQFF. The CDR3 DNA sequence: TGTGCCAGCAGCCAACCAACCGGTCGGCAGTTCTTC. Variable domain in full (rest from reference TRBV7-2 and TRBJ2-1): GAGVSQSPSNKVTEKGKDVELRCDPISGHTALYWYRQSLGQGLEFLIYFQGNSAPDKSGLPSDRFSAERTGGSVSTLTIQRTQQEDSAVYLCASSQPTGRQFFGPGTRLTVL.

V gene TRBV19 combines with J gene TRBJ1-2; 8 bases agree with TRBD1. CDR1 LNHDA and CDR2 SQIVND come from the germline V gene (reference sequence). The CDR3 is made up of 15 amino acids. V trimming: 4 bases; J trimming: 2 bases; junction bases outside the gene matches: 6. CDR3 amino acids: CASSTPWTGNYGYTF. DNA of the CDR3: TGTGCCAGTAGTACCCCTTGGACAGGGAACTATGGCTACACCTTC.

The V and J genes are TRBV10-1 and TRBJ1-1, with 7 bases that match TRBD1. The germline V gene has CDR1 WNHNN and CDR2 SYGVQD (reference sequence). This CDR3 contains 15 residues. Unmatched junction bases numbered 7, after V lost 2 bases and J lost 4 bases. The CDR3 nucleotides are TGCGCCAGCAGTGAGGAAACAGGGGAACGCACTGAAGCTTTCTTT. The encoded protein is CASSEETGERTEAFF.

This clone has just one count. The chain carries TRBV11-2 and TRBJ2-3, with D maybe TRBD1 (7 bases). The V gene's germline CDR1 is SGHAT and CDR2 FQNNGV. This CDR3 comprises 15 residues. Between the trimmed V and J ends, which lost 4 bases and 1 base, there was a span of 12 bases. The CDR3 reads CASSSQGGGTDTQYF. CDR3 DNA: TGTGCCAGCAGCTCTCAGGGGGGAGGCACAGATACGCAGTATTTT.

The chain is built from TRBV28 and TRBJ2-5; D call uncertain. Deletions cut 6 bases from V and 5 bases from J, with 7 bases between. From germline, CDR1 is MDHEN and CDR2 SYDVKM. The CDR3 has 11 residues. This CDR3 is CASRRSETQYF. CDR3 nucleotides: TGTGCCAGCAGACGTAGCGAGACCCAGTACTTC.

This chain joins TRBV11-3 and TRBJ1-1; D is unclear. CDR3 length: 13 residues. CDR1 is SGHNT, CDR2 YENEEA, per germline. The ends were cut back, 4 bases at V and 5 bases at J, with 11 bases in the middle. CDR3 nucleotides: TGTGCCAGCAGCTACTCCTTCGGGACTGAAGCTTTCTTT. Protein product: CASSYSFGTEAFF.

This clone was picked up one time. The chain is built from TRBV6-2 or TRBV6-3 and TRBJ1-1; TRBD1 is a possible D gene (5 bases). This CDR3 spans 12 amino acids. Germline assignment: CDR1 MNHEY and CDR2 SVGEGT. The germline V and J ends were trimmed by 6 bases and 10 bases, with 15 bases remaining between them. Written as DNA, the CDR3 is TGTGCCAGCAGCCGAAGGGGCGAAGGAGCTTTCTTT. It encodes CASSRRGEGAFF.

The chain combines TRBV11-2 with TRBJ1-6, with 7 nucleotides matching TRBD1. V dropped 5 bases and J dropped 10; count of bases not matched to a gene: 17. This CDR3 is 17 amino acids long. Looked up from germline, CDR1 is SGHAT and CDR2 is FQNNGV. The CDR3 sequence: CASSPPLGDRAGSPLHF. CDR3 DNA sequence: TGTGCCAGCAGCCCCCCGTTGGGTGACAGGGCAGGGTCACCCCTCCACTTT.

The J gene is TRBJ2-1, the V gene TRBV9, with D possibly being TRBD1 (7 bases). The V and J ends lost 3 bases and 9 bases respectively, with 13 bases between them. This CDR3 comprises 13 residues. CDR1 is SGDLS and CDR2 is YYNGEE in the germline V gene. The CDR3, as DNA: TGTGCCAGCAGCGCTCTCCAGGGGGGTGAGCAGTTCTTC. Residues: CASSALQGGEQFF. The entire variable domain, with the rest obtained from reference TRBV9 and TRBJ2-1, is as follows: DSGVTQTPKHLITATGQRVTLRCSPRSGDLSVYWYQQSLDQGLQFLIQYYNGEERAKGNILERFSAQQFPDLHSELNLSSLELGDSALYFCASSALQGGEQFFGPGTRLTVL.

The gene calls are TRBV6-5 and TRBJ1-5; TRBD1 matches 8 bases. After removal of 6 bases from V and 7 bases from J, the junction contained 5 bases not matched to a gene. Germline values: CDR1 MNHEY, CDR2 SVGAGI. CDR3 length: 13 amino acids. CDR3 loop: CASSRTGSQPQHF. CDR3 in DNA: TGTGCCAGCAGCCGGACAGGGTCCCAGCCCCAGCATTTT.

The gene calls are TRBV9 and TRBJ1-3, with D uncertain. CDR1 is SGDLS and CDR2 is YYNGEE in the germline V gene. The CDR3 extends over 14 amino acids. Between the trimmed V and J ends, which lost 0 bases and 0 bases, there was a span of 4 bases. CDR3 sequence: CASSVELSGNTIYF. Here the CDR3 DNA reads TGTGCCAGCAGCGTAGAACTCTCTGGAAACACCATATATTTT.

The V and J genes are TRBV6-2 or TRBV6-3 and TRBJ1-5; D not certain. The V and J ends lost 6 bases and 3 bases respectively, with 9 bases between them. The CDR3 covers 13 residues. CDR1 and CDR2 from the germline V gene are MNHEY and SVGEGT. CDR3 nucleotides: TGTGCCAGCAGCTCCCGAATCAATCAGCCCCAGCATTTT. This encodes CASSSRINQPQHF.